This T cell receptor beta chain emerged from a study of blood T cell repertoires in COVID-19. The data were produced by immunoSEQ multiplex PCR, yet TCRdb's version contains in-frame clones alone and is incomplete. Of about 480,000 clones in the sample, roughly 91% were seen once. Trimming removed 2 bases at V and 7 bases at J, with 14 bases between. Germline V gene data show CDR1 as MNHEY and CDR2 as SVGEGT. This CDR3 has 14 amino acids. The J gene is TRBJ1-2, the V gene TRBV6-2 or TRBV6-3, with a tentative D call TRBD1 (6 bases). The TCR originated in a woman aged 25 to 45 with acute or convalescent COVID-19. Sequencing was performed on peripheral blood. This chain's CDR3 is CASSYLQGPFGYTF. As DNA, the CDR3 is TGTGCCAGCAGTTACCTACAGGGCCCGTTTGGCTACACCTTC.